The clone carrying this T cell receptor (beta chain) was counted only a few times. Its target is not known. Germline V lookup: CDR1 SGHRS, CDR2 YFSETQ. This CDR3 is built from 14 residues. With 6 bases clipped from V and 5 bases from J, the junction kept 9 bases outside the gene matches. Unique molecular identifiers were present in the TCR beta cDNA libraries. TCRdb re-analysed the PCR reads in MiXCR, keeping a single row per CDR3 protein. The sample shows around 700,000 distinct CDR3 sequences, 55% to 70% of them seen only once. This sample stems from a study of post-analysis software for immune sequencing data. Points from the study as a whole: Patients used about 5 TRBV segments, including TRBV5-6, TRBV5-1 and TRBV20-1, more often than controls. Under F measure analysis, samples from one preparation batch co-clustered strongly.

The sequenced sample was blood. The chain is built from TRBV5-1 and TRBJ2-5, with 8 bases that match TRBD2. This clonotype originated in a girl aged 2-10 years with multiple sclerosis. This CDR3 reads CASTSGSGGETQYF. The CDR3 bases are TGCGCCAGCACGAGCGGGAGCGGGGGCGAGACCCAGTACTTC.